Listed below are T cell receptor beta chains from one sample, sequenced in a study of cytomegalovirus exposure and HLA in healthy donors. The protocol was immunoSEQ multiplex PCR, while the TCRdb copy is restricted to in-frame clones and leaves out a portion. The sample yields 150,000 to 200,000 clones, about 62% seen once. The sequenced sample consisted of PBMCs. The source of these receptors is a man between 35 and 55 years old in good health and CMV-seronegative. CDR3s include the opening cysteine and the closing phenylalanine or tryptophan. D genes are given only for firm matches. Clone size is not always given. Where it is, it says once, few, many or a class for expanded clones.

j_call d_call clone_size v_call cdr3_nt cdr3_aa
TRBJ1-1 NA few TRBV6-1 TGTGCCGCCAGCGATGGAGGGATCGGGACTGAAGCTTTCTTT CAASDGGIGTEAFF
TRBJ2-7 NA NA TRBV7-3 TGTGCCAGCAGCTTAAGGAGGGCGGGCGAGCAGTACTTC CASSLRRAGEQYF
TRBJ2-7 TRBD1 NA TRBV6-5 TGTGCCAGCAGGGACAGGACCTACTCCTACGAGCAGTACTTC CASRDRTYSYEQYF
TRBJ2-3 NA NA TRBV29-1 TGCAGCGTTGAAAGGCCGGGGGATACGCAGTATTTT CSVERPGDTQYF
TRBJ2-7 NA NA TRBV7-2 TGTGCCAGCAGCCCTAGCTCCTACGAGCAGTACTTC CASSPSSYEQYF
TRBJ1-1 TRBD1 NA TRBV4-1 TGCGCCAGCAGCCAAGATCGGCCGGGACAGGTGACACTGAACACTGAAGCTTTCTTT CASSQDRPGQVTLNTEAFF
TRBJ2-3 TRBD2 few TRBV5-1 TGCGCCAGCCGATCTAGCGGGGGGAGGGCAGATACGCAGTATTTT CASRSSGGRADTQYF
TRBJ1-2 NA NA TRBV5-8 TGTGCCAGCAGCTTGGTGGGAGGGATTAACTATGGCTACACCTTC CASSLVGGINYGYTF
TRBJ2-1 NA NA TRBV29-1 TGCAGCGTCGGACGGGGCAATGAGCAGTTCTTC CSVGRGNEQFF
TRBJ2-7 TRBD1 NA TRBV5-1 TGCGCCAGCAGCCTGACAGGGAACTACGAGCAGTACTTC CASSLTGNYEQYF
TRBJ2-7 TRBD2 few TRBV9 TGTGCCAGCAGCCCCAGTCTAGCGGAGATTTACGAGCAGTACTTC CASSPSLAEIYEQYF
TRBJ1-2 NA NA TRBV5-1 TGCGCCACCGCCGTTAGGATTGCGGGCCTTTATGGCTACACCTTC CATAVRIAGLYGYTF
TRBJ2-7 NA few TRBV18 TGTGCCAGCTCACCATCCTCTATAGGCGGAGGGGCCTACGAGCAGTACTTC CASSPSSIGGGAYEQYF
TRBJ1-4 NA NA TRBV7-2 TGTGCCAGCAGCTCTGACGGAGGGAAGGAAAAACTGTTTTTT CASSSDGGKEKLFF
TRBJ1-6 NA NA TRBV25-1 TGTGCCAGCAGTGAGGTAGGGGCGGTTTCACCCCTCCACTTT CASSEVGAVSPLHF
TRBJ2-1 NA NA TRBV15 TGTGCCACCAGCAGGGAGCTAGACCCCTCCTACAATGAGCAGTTCTTC CATSRELDPSYNEQFF
TRBJ1-1 TRBD1 NA TRBV10-3 TGTGCCATCAGTACAGGGGACAACACTGAAGCTTTCTTT CAISTGDNTEAFF
TRBJ2-7 NA NA TRBV4-1 TGCGCCAGCAGCCAAGAGGGGCAGGGCTACGAGCAGTACTTC CASSQEGQGYEQYF
TRBJ2-7 NA once TRBV10-3 TGTGCCATCAGTGACTCCGGGACACCATCCTACGAGCAGTACTTC CAISDSGTPSYEQYF
TRBJ1-2 NA NA TRBV7-9 TGTGCCAGCAGCTCTTTGCGGGGGGACTATGGCTACACCTTC CASSSLRGDYGYTF
TRBJ1-1 NA NA TRBV4-1 TGCGCCAGCAGCCAAGGACTGCCGAACACTGAAGCTTTCTTT CASSQGLPNTEAFF
TRBJ2-7 NA few TRBV13 TGTGCCAGCAGCCAACAGGGTCCCGACGAGCAGTACTTC CASSQQGPDEQYF
TRBJ2-3 NA NA TRBV6-5 TGTGCCAGCAGTTACGGGGCAACCCCTAGCACAGATACGCAGTATTTT CASSYGATPSTDTQYF
TRBJ2-7 TRBD1 NA TRBV4-1 TGCGCCAGCAGCCAAAACCCGACAGGGAAGTATTACGAGCAGTACTTC CASSQNPTGKYYEQYF
TRBJ1-2 TRBD1 few TRBV6-5 TGTGCCAGCGGGACAGGGGACCATGGCTACACCTTC CASGTGDHGYTF
TRBJ1-3 NA NA TRBV30 TGTGCCTGGAGTTCGATCCCCAGAAGAAACACCATATATTTT CAWSSIPRRNTIYF
TRBJ2-7 TRBD1 NA TRBV18 TGTGCCAGCTCACAAAATAGGGACAGACCTTACGAGCAGTACTTC CASSQNRDRPYEQYF
TRBJ1-2 TRBD1 NA TRBV18 TGTGCCAGCTCACCCCCCGGGACAGAGTCAGTACCCTATGGCTACACCTTC CASSPPGTESVPYGYTF
TRBJ2-1 NA NA TRBV7-9 TGTGCCAGCAGCAGAGGCCGAAGACCCAATGAGCAGTTCTTC CASSRGRRPNEQFF
TRBJ2-2 TRBD2 once TRBV30 TGTGCCTTTTCTAGCGGGAGGGCCTGGGCCGGGGAGCTGTTTTTT CAFSSGRAWAGELFF
TRBJ2-3 TRBD2 NA TRBV7-8 TGTGCCAGCAGCCCCAGGACTAGCGGGAGTCGCGATACGCAGTATTTT CASSPRTSGSRDTQYF
TRBJ1-4 NA NA TRBV28 TGTGCCAGCAGTTCCCCGAGTGAATTTAATGAAAAACTGTTTTTT CASSSPSEFNEKLFF
TRBJ2-1 TRBD2 NA TRBV28 TGTGCCAGCAGTTTTAGCGGGGGCTACAATGAGCAGTTCTTC CASSFSGGYNEQFF
TRBJ2-5 TRBD2 few TRBV7-9 TGTTCCAGCAGCAGTAGCGGGGGGGCCGGGGAGACCCAGTACTTC CSSSSSGGAGETQYF
TRBJ2-1 NA NA TRBV30 TGTGCCCGTGGCCCCGATGCAGGGTACCTAGGTGGTGAGCAGTTCTTC CARGPDAGYLGGEQFF
TRBJ2-7 TRBD2 NA TRBV9 TGTGCCAGCAGCCCGAGACTAGCGGTACCCGGGGAGCAGTACTTC CASSPRLAVPGEQYF
TRBJ1-1 TRBD1 NA TRBV5-1 TGCGCCAGCAGCCCGGGGACAGAGAACACTGAAGCTTTCTTT CASSPGTENTEAFF
TRBJ2-7 TRBD1 few TRBV7-6 TGTGCCAGCAGCACGGGGACAGGGGCCGACGAGCAGTACTTC CASSTGTGADEQYF
TRBJ2-5 NA few TRBV7-9 TGTGCCAGCAGCCCTCGGGGACTGGGAGAGACCCAGTACTTC CASSPRGLGETQYF
TRBJ2-3 NA NA TRBV5-1 TGCGCCAGCAGCTTGGTATGGACAGGCACAGATACGCAGTATTTT CASSLVWTGTDTQYF
TRBJ2-7 TRBD1 NA TRBV7-9 TGTGCCAGCAGCTTAGTGCGGACAGGGACGTACGAGCAGTACTTC CASSLVRTGTYEQYF
TRBJ2-7 TRBD2 NA TRBV27 TGTGCCAGCAGTCACCTTCTAGCGGGAGCCCTCGAGCAGTACTTC CASSHLLAGALEQYF
TRBJ2-5 NA few TRBV30 TGTGCCTGGAGTGTTGGGGGGTCCCAAGAGACCCAGTACTTC CAWSVGGSQETQYF
TRBJ2-1 TRBD1 few TRBV29-1 TGCAGCGTCGGACAGGGGGCGAATGAGCAGTTCTTC CSVGQGANEQFF
TRBJ2-7 NA few TRBV30 TGTGCCTGGAGTGCCTCCTCAACAGGGATTTGGTACTTC CAWSASSTGIWYF
TRBJ2-2 TRBD2 few TRBV5-4 TGTGCCAGCAGCCCCGGGGCGGGGGACACCGGGGAGCTGTTTTTT CASSPGAGDTGELFF
TRBJ2-7 TRBD1 NA TRBV7-3 TGTGCCAGCAGCTCCCGAGGGAACAGGGGATACGAGCAGTACTTC CASSSRGNRGYEQYF
TRBJ1-1 NA NA TRBV6-5 TGTGCCAGCAGTCACGGGTCTTACACTGAAGCTTTCTTT CASSHGSYTEAFF
TRBJ2-1 NA few TRBV4-3 TGCGCCAGCAGCCAAGCCGGGGGGCGCATCTACAATGAGCAGTTCTTC CASSQAGGRIYNEQFF
TRBJ2-2 NA few TRBV5-1 TGCGCCAGCAGCTTGACAGCGAACACCGGGGAGCTGTTTTTT CASSLTANTGELFF
TRBJ2-5 TRBD2 NA TRBV18 TGTGCCAGCTCACCTGAGGTAGCGGGAGTTTTGGAGACCCAGTACTTC CASSPEVAGVLETQYF
TRBJ1-2 NA few TRBV6-6 TGTGCCAGCAGACCTACAGGGAGTATCTATGGCTACACCTTC CASRPTGSIYGYTF
TRBJ1-2 TRBD1 NA TRBV10-3 TGTGCCATCAGGGGGACAGGGCCACTCTATGGCTACACCTTC CAIRGTGPLYGYTF
TRBJ2-4 TRBD1 few TRBV6-6 TGTGCCAGCAGCCAAGGGGGCGTAGCCAAAAACATTCAGTACTTC CASSQGGVAKNIQYF
TRBJ1-3 NA NA TRBV5-5 TGTGCCAGCAGCTTGGCCTCTGGCAGATACTCTGGAAACACCATATATTTT CASSLASGRYSGNTIYF